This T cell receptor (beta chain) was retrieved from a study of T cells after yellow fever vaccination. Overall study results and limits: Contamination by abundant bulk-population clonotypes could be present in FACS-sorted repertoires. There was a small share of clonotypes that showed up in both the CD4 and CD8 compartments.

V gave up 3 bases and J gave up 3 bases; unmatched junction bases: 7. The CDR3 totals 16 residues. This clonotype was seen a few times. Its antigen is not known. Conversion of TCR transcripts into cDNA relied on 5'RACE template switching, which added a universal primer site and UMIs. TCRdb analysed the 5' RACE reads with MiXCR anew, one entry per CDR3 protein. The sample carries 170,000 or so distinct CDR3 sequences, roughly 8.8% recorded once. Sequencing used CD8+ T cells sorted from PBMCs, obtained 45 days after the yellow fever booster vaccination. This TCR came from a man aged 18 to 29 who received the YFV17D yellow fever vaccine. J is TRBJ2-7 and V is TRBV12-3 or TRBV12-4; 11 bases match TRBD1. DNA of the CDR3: TGTGCCAGCAGTTTTTCGGGACAGGGGGATTTCTACGAGCAGTACTTC. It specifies CASSFSGQGDFYEQYF.